The text below deals with one T cell receptor (beta chain). No antigen is known for it. No base qualities exist here, and no much larger clone lies one base off it. Ophthalmopathy patients had moderately to severely active disease, Clinical Activity Score of at least 3, NOSPECS grade of at least 4, and duration under 3 months. Any patient with an uncontrolled infection, another autoimmune disease, pregnancy or lactation was excluded. Diagnoses were established on the basis of clinical symptoms, serum thyroxine and TRAb, thyroid ultrasound, and orbital computed tomography. PBMCs were isolated from around 10 ml of fresh peripheral blood by Ficoll-Paque density gradient centrifugation. Total RNA was extracted using Trizol reagent, and RNA quality was assessed on an Agilent 2100 Bioanalyzer. The sample belongs to a study of T cells in Graves' hyperthyroidism and ophthalmopathy (dated by TCRdb to about 2019). Background on the whole study: Peripheral blood samples were taken at the time of initial diagnosis, prior to any treatment. To identify TCR V-J signatures that set the groups apart, the researchers used a discovery cohort of approximately 98 patients, made up of 40 to 45 with Graves' ophthalmopathy and 57 with stable Graves' hyperthyroidism. Prospective prediction of ophthalmopathy was tested in an independent validation cohort of fewer than 20 hyperthyroidism patients and approximately 17 patients who later progressed to ophthalmopathy. The 100 or so discovery patients were divided at random into training and test sets in a 7:3 ratio. Thyroid tissue and blood T-cell repertoires from several Graves' hyperthyroidism patients were also compared in the study. Following sampling, methimazole starting at 30 mg daily was given to hyperthyroidism patients, and high-dose intravenous methylprednisolone was given to ophthalmopathy patients. TCR Vbeta CDR3 sequencing of fewer than 150 peripheral blood samples (about 45 ophthalmopathy, about 75 hyperthyroidism and some 17 progressor patients) is reported in the paper. Study-wide findings and limitations: No statistical method was used to set the sample size in advance, and investigators knew the group allocation. Ophthalmopathy was separated from stable hyperthyroidism by a 13 V-J signature model, with around 90% sensitivity and about 84% specificity obtained in cross-validation and 80%/75% obtained in testing. In validation, the model predicted progression to ophthalmopathy a median of roughly six months before onset, with 65% to 71% sensitivity and about 72% specificity. Most expanded thyroid clonotypes (frequency above 0.001) were also detected in blood, a finding suggesting that blood repertoires may reflect thyroid immune responses.

Amplification of TCR beta CDR3 regions was carried out from RNA transcripts. The first round of RT-PCR for the TCR CDR3 was performed with the HTBI primer set and the Qiagen OneStep RT-PCR kit. A second multiplex PCR round built the libraries, followed by size selection and purification. Paired-end sequencing of the libraries was performed with 100 bp reads on an Illumina HiSeq2000. In the original analysis: SOAPnuke was used to process the raw data, with reads discarded if the reads contained adapters or uncalled bases, had a mean Phred below 15, or lacked an exact constant-primer or identifier match. COPE v1.2.5 was used to merge the high-quality paired reads, and each unique nucleotide sequence was defined as a clonotype. MiTCR v1.1 was used to align the clonotypes against IMGT TRBV, TRBD and TRBJ reference segments. The analysis included only V-J combinations with a frequency above 0.0001, which together covered more than 98% of the repertoires. The TCS score was defined as the ratio of F50 (clonal expansion) to E x V (chaos), calculated using BLOSUM62-based TCRdist between CDR3 peptides within each V-J. Welch's t-statistics and random forest reduced around 550 V-J features to roughly 13, which were used in a naive Bayes classifier (R e1071). TCRdb ran its own pipeline on the public reads, namely fastp trimming at Q25 and MiXCR clone calling, and kept in-frame beta chains. Rows are combined by CDR3 protein, so each entry shows the most common genes and DNA. For this entry, the V and J calls and clone size follow TCRdb and not the study's own pipeline. Here the sample has about 640,000 distinct CDR3 sequences; less than 25% occur a single time. The ten largest clonotypes hold 34% of the sample.

This receptor was taken from a man aged 30-40 years with Graves' ophthalmopathy. Sequencing was performed on blood.

The base sequence is TGTGCCAGCAGCTTTCGCCGGGGATCTCTGAATTCACCCCTCCACTTT. Translated, it gives CASSFRRGSLNSPLHF. The chain is encoded by TRBV5-5 joined to TRBJ1-6, with the D segment identity uncertain. CDR1 and CDR2 (SGHKS, YYEKEE) derive from the germline V gene (reference sequence). Measured from the cysteine to the phenylalanine, the CDR3 is 16 residues long. Left in the record is the CDR3 DNA by itself, 48 bases read in frame from the first base. A distance of 16 bases separates the germline ends of V and J, which lose 2 bases and 7 bases respectively.